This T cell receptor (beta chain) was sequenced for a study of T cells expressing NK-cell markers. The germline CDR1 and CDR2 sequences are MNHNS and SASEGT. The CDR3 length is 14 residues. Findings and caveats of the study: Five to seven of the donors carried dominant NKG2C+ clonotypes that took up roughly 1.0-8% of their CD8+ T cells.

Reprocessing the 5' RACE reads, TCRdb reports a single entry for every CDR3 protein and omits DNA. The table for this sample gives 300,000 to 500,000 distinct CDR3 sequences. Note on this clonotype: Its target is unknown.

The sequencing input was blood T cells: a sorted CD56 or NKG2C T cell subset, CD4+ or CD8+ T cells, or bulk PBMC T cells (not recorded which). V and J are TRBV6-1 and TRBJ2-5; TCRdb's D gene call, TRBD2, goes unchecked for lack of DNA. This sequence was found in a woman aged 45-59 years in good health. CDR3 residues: CASRPTSVQETQYF.